These 18 T cell receptor beta chains were all obtained from the same sample, sequenced in a study of blood T cell repertoires in COVID-19. Measured with immunoSEQ multiplex PCR; TCRdb has only the in-frame clones, and not every one. The profile shows around 140,000 clones, 65% to 85% of them singletons. The sample comprised peripheral blood. The receptors stem from a woman of 80 years or more with acute or convalescent COVID-19.

The CDR3 DNA follows: TGTGCTAGTAAAACGGACAGTAGCTACGAGCAGTACTTC. Protein: CASKTDSSYEQYF. The rearrangement links TRBV12-5 to TRBJ2-7, with TRBD1 as a possible D gene (6 bases). This CDR3 spans 13 amino acids. The V gene's germline CDR1 is LGHNT and CDR2 FRNRAP. V was shortened by 8 bases and J by 3 bases, with 14 bases between the two germline ends. Variable domain in full (rest from reference TRBV12-5 and TRBJ2-7): DARVTQTPRHKVTEMGQEVTMRCQPILGHNTVFWYRQTMMQGLELLAYFRNRAPLDDSGMPKDRFSAEMPDATLATLKIQPSEPRDSAVYFCASKTDSSYEQYFGPGTRLTVT.

This clone has a handful of counts. The chain recombines TRBV10-1 with TRBJ1-5; tentatively, D is TRBD1 (6 bases). V was shortened by 4 bases and J by 4 bases, with 20 bases between the two germline ends. Per the germline V gene, CDR1 is WNHNN and CDR2 is SYGVQD (reference sequence). There are 17 residues in the CDR3. The CDR3 loop is CASSGETGPEENQPQHF. The DNA for the CDR3 is TGCGCCAGCAGTGGGGAGACAGGCCCCGAAGAAAATCAGCCCCAGCATTTT.

The chain uses TRBV10-3 and TRBJ1-1; no reliable D call. Germline CDR1 reads ENHRY; CDR2 reads SYGVKD. The CDR3 covers 13 residues. V lost 8 bases to trimming and J lost 0 bases, with 10 bases between them. The chain's CDR3 is CAIAILLNTEAFF. CDR3 in DNA: TGTGCCATCGCGATCCTATTGAACACTGAAGCTTTCTTT.

The J gene is TRBJ2-1, the V gene TRBV19; TRBD2 aligns across 7 bases. V shed 6 bases, J shed 10 bases, and the junction held 3 bases outside the gene matches. The CDR3 spans 11 residues. Germline assignment: CDR1 LNHDA and CDR2 SQIVND (reference sequence). CDR3 sequence: CASSGGWEQFF. The CDR3 DNA reads TGTGCCAGTAGCGGGGGGTGGGAGCAGTTCTTC.

This clone was recorded only once. The CDR3 DNA is TGTGCCAGCTCCGTTCGGGTTAGCTCTGGAAACACCATATATTTT. As protein: CASSVRVSSGNTIYF. The rearrangement uses TRBV7-2 and TRBJ1-3, with D uncertain. CDR1 and CDR2 (germline): SGHTA, FQGNSA. This CDR3 spans 15 amino acids. V lost 8 bases to trimming and J lost 0 bases, with 14 bases between them.

This chain links TRBV19 with TRBJ1-6, with D possibly TRBD1 on 6 matching bases. The CDR3 totals 16 residues. Germline V gene sequence: CDR1 LNHDA, CDR2 SQIVND (reference sequence). Trimming shortened V by 4 bases and J by 7 bases, and 17 bases separated the two germline ends. CDR3 region: CASSRGIGQSNSPLHF. CDR3 DNA sequence: TGTGCCAGTAGTAGGGGAATCGGACAGTCAAATTCACCCCTCCACTTT.

The V call is TRBV2, the J call TRBJ2-1; 13 bases map to TRBD2. CDR1 and CDR2 from the germline V gene are SNHLY and FYNNEI. This CDR3 comprises 17 residues. The V and J ends lost 0 bases and 7 bases, in that order; junction bases with no gene match: 6. The CDR3 is CASSEAQGLAGKNEQFF. As DNA, the CDR3 is TGTGCCAGCAGTGAAGCGCAGGGACTAGCGGGGAAGAATGAGCAGTTCTTC.

In its sample, this clone was seen a few times. The chain carries TRBV11-3 and TRBJ2-1, with 9 positions matching TRBD2. Germline CDR1 is SGHNT and CDR2 is YENEEA. This CDR3 region has 15 residues. V was pared by 5 bases and J by 9 bases, with 11 bases of the junction left unmatched. The CDR3 DNA reads TGTGCCAGCAGCCGGAGGTTAGCGGGGGATGGTGAGCAGTTCTTC. This codes for CASSRRLAGDGEQFF.

This chain uses TRBV3-1 (or the pseudogene TRBV3-2) with TRBJ1-1; TRBD1 matches 7 bases. V dropped 2 bases and J dropped 1; count of bases not matched to a gene: 7. This CDR3 has 16 residues. Germline V lookup: CDR1 LGHDT, CDR2 YNNKEL (reference sequence). This chain's CDR3 is CASSQRRGLGNTEAFF. The CDR3 nucleotides are TGTGCCAGCAGCCAAAGGAGGGGGCTCGGGAACACTGAAGCTTTCTTT.

The chain employs TRBV9 and TRBJ1-3; no firm D call. V was shortened by 0 bases and J by 0 bases, with 13 bases between the two germline ends. Germline-derived CDR1 and CDR2 are SGDLS and YYNGEE. The CDR3 totals 17 residues. The CDR3 DNA sequence: TGTGCCAGCAGCGTAGCAGCAGGTCGATACTCTGGAAACACCATATATTTT. Translation: CASSVAAGRYSGNTIYF.

This clone has a handful of counts. The CDR3 loop is CASSYGRANTEAFF. The CDR3 coding sequence is TGTGCCAGCAGTTACGGCAGGGCGAACACTGAAGCTTTCTTT. This chain joins TRBV6-2 or TRBV6-3 and TRBJ1-1; tentative D call: TRBD1 (5 bases). V gave up 2 bases and J gave up 1 base, with 8 bases separating them. In germline, CDR1 is MNHEY, CDR2 SVGEGT. The CDR3 contains 14 residues.

The genes are TRBV19 and TRBJ1-5, with 7 bases aligning to TRBD1. Germline-derived CDR1 and CDR2 are LNHDA and SQIVND (reference sequence). The CDR3 covers 15 residues. Germline trimming cut 1 base from V and 3 bases from J; bases unmatched to any gene: 3. The CDR3 DNA sequence: TGTGCCAGTAGTATAGGACAGGGATCCAATCAGCCCCAGCATTTT. It translates to CASSIGQGSNQPQHF.

This clone was counted a few times. The CDR3 DNA reads as TGCGCCAGCAGCGTACTAGCGTCCCCTCCCTACGAGCAGTACTTC. As protein: CASSVLASPPYEQYF. V gene TRBV5-1 combines with J gene TRBJ2-7; 7 bases agree with TRBD2. Germline V CDR1 and CDR2: SGHRS, YFSETQ. V lost 4 bases and J lost 2; bases outside the gene matches: 9. CDR3 length: 15 residues.

The chain employs TRBV18 and TRBJ2-5; 7 nucleotides line up with TRBD2. The CDR3 consists of 15 residues. Germline values: CDR1 KGHSH, CDR2 LQKENI. The J segment lost 5 bases and the V segment lost 0 bases, leaving 6 bases of the junction unmatched. The CDR3 is CASSPPVGGMETQYF. CDR3 bases: TGTGCCAGCTCACCACCCGTCGGGGGGATGGAGACCCAGTACTTC. Full variable domain (missing parts from reference TRBV18 and TRBJ2-5): NAGVMQNPRHLVRRRGQEARLRCSPMKGHSHVYWYRQLPEEGLKFMVYLQKENIIDESGMPKERFSAEFPKEGPSILRIQQVVRGDSAAYFCASSPPVGGMETQYFGPGTRLLVL.

The chain recombines TRBV5-4 with TRBJ1-1; D uncertain. The length of the CDR3 is 14 residues. Deletions cut 1 base from V and 2 bases from J, with 9 bases between. Looked up from germline, CDR1 is SGHNT and CDR2 is YYREEE (reference sequence). The CDR3 nucleotides read TGTGCCAGCAGCTTGTTCCAGGTTAACACTGAAGCTTTCTTT. Protein sequence: CASSLFQVNTEAFF. Based on the CDR3 plus reference TRBV5-4 and TRBJ1-1, the full variable domain is ETGVTQSPTHLIKTRGQQVTLRCSSQSGHNTVSWYQQALGQGPQFIFQYYREEENGRGNFPPRFSGLQFPNYSSELNVNALELDDSALYLCASSLFQVNTEAFFGQGTRLTVV.

This clone was observed a single time. The chain joins TRBV12-3 or TRBV12-4 to TRBJ1-1; no reliable D call. The CDR3 is 13 amino acids. Trimming took 7 bases from V and 0 from J, leaving 9 bases between them. The CDR3 DNA follows: TGTGCCAGCAAGGTCAGGCTGAACACTGAAGCTTTCTTT. Residues: CASKVRLNTEAFF.

The chain employs TRBV6-5 and TRBJ2-7; possible D gene TRBD1, 5 bases. Germline CDR1 and CDR2: MNHEY and SVGAGI. The length of the CDR3 is 14 residues. Trimming stripped 8 bases from V and 7 bases from J, with 21 bases between. CDR3 sequence: CASRATANSGEQYF. The CDR3 DNA follows: TGTGCCAGCCGGGCGACAGCTAATTCTGGAGAGCAGTACTTC.

The chain has TRBV12-3 or TRBV12-4 and TRBJ1-1; no clear D. The CDR3 is 13 residues long. The ends were cut back, 3 bases at V and 8 bases at J, with 13 bases in the middle. CDR3 protein: CASSFLSGGEAFF. The CDR3 nucleotides are TGTGCCAGCAGTTTTCTCTCCGGAGGAGAAGCTTTCTTT.